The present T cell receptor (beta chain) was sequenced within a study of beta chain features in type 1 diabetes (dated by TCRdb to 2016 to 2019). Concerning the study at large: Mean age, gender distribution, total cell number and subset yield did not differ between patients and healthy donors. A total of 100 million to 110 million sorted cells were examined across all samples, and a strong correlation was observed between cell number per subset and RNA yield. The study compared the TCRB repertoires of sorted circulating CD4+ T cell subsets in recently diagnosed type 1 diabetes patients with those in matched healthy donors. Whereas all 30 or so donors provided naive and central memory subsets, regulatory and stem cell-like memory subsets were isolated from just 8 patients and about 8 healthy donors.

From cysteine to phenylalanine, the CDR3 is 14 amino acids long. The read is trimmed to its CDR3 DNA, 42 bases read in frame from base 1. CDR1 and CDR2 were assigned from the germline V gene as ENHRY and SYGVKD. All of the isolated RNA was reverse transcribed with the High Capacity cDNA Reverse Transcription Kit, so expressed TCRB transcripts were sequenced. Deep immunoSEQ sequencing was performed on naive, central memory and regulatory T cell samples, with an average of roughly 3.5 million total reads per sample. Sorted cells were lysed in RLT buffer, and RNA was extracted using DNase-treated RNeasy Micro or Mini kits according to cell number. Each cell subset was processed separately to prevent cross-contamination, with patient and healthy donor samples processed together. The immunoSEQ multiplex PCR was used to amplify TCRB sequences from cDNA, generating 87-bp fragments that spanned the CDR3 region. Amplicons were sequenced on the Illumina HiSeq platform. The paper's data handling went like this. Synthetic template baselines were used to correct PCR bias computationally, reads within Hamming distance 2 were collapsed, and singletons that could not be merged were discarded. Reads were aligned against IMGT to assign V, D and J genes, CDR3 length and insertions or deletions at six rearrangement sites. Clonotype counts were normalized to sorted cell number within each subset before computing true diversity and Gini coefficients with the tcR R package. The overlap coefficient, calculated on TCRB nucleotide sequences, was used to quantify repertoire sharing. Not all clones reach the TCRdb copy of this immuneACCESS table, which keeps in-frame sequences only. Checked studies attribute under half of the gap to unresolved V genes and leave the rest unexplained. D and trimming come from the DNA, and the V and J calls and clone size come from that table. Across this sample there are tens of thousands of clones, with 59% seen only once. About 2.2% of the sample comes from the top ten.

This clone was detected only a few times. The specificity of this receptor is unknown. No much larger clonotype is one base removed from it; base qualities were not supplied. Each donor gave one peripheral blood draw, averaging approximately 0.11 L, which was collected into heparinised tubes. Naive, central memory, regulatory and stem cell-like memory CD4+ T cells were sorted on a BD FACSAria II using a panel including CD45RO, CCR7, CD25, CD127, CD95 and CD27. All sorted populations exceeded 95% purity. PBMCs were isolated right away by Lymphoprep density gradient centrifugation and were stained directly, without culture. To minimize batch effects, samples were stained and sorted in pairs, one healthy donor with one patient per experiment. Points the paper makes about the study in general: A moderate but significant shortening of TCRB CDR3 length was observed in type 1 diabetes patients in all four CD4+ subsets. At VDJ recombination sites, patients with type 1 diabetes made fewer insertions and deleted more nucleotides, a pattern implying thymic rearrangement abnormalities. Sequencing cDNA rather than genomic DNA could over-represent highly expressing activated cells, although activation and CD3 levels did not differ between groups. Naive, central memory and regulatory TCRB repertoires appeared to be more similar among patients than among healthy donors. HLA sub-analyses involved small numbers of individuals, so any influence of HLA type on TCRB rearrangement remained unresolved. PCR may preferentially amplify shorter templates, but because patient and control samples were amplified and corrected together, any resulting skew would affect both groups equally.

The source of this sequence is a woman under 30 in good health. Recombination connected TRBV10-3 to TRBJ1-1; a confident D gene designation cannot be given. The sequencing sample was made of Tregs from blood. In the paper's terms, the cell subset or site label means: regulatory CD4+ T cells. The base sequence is TGTGCAATCCGGCGGGCCGGAGAGGACACTGAAGCTTTCTTT. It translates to CAIRRAGEDTEAFF.